The sequence of this TCR beta chain was determined in a study of control samples from healthy donors and cancer patients. Germline assignment: CDR1 KGHSY and CDR2 FQNENV. CDR3 length: 17 amino acids. J lost 6 bases, V lost 2 bases, and 13 bases had no gene match. Assay: immunoSEQ multiplex PCR; the TCRdb copy retains only in-frame clones and omits some. This repertoire shows 250,000 to 300,000 clones, roughly 87% found once; its top ten account for roughly 15%. The receptor was derived from a woman aged 60-75 years with lung cancer. Material for sequencing was PBMCs. This chain joins TRBV16 and TRBJ1-5; TRBD1 matches 7 bases. In DNA, the CDR3 is TGTGCCAGCAGCCAAGCGCGATGGGGACAGTGGAGTCAGCCCCAGCATTTT. Protein sequence: CASSQARWGQWSQPQHF.